A single sample gave rise to the 2 T cell receptor beta chains below, sequenced in a study of T cell clonality in common variable immunodeficiency. Assay: immunoSEQ multiplex PCR; the TCRdb copy retains only in-frame clones and omits some. This repertoire lists 23,000 or so clones without singletons; roughly 9% sits in the top ten. These TCRs are of unknown antigen specificity. General study results and limits: Reportedly, TCR beta sequences from common variable immunodeficiency showed fewer deletions and N-nucleotide insertions.

Sequencing was done on a sample of peripheral blood mononuclear cells. Every receptor here comes from a human donor with common variable immunodeficiency.

This clone was observed many times. The CDR3 end falls 3 residues outside the read, so it is completed with the germline J gene. The V call is TRBV5-1, the J call TRBJ1-1; D gene ambiguous. Germline V CDR1 and CDR2: SGHRS, YFSETQ. The CDR3 sequence is 15 residues long. V was pared by 3 bases and J by 2 bases, with 14 bases between. The CDR3 DNA, read in part, is TGCGCCAGCAGCTACGACCTAGCAACCAACACTGAA. Its protein is CASSYDLATNTE. The whole CDR3 sequence reads CASSYDLATNTEAFF.

This clone was found a few times. The CDR3 is cut off 3 residues early in the read; its end comes from the germline J gene. This chain links TRBV18 with TRBJ1-1, with 11 bases matching TRBD1. This CDR3 region has 15 residues. Germline CDR1 and CDR2: KGHSH and LQKENI. Partial CDR3 DNA: TGTGCCAGCTCACCAAGGACAGGGGGCCCGGAGGGA. This sequence encodes CASSPRTGGPEG. The CDR3 as a whole reads CASSPRTGGPEGAFF.